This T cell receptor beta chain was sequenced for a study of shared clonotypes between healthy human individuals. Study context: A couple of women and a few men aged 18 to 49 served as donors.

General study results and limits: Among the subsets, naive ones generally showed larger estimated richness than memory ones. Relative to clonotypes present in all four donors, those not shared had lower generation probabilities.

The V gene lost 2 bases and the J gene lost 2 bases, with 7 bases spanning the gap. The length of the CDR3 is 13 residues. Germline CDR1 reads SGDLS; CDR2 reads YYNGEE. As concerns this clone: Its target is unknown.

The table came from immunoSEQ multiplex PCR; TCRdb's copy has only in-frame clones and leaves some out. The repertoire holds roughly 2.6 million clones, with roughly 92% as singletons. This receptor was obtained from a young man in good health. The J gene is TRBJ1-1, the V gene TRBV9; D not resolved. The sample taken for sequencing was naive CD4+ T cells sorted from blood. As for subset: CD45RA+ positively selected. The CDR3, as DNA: TGTGCCAGCAGCGTCAATAGCAACACTGAAGCTTTCTTT. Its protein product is CASSVNSNTEAFF. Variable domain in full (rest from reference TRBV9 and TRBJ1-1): DSGVTQTPKHLITATGQRVTLRCSPRSGDLSVYWYQQSLDQGLQFLIQYYNGEERAKGNILERFSAQQFPDLHSELNLSSLELGDSALYFCASSVNSNTEAFFGQGTRLTVV.